This T cell receptor (beta chain) was profiled in a study of OX40 agonist ivuxolimab in advanced cancers. Profiled with immunoSEQ multiplex PCR; TCRdb holds only in-frame clones, not every one. The data contain tens of thousands of clones, about 87% of them singletons. The CDR3 spans 16 residues. V was pared by 5 bases and J by 1 base, with 14 bases between. Looked up from germline, CDR1 is MNHNY and CDR2 is SVGAGI (reference sequence). General study results and limits: Some of the nonresponding patients also showed low levels of normalized T-cell clonal expansion.

Details on this clone: Its antigen is not known.

This TCR was recovered from an adult with an advanced solid tumor such as melanoma, head and neck, liver or kidney cancer. V usage is TRBV6-6 and J usage is TRBJ2-2; TRBD1 might be the D (5 bases). The source material was CD4+ or CD8+ T cells sorted from blood, sampled in a trial of the OX40 agonist ivuxolimab. The CDR3 reads CASSHQGRRNTGELFF. DNA of the CDR3: TGTGCCAGCAGTCACCAGGGCCGGAGGAACACCGGGGAGCTGTTTTTT.